The rows below give T cell receptor beta chains drawn from one sample of a study of blood T cells in healthy people across ages. MiXCR, applied by TCRdb to the 5' RACE reads, yields one record per CDR3 protein. The sample holds 2 million or so distinct CDR3 sequences; about 49% are singletons and the top ten take less than 2.5%. Sample: blood. The receptors originated from a woman aged 40 to 50 in good health. CDR3s include the opening cysteine and the closing phenylalanine or tryptophan. A D gene is named only where the DNA matches it firmly. Size is stated for part of the rows, as once, few or many counts, or as a class when the clone is expanded.

few	TRBV6-1	TRBJ1-6	NA	CASRSTGNEGLRNSPLHF	TGTGCCAGCAGAAGTACGGGGAATGAGGGGCTGCGTAATTCACCCCTCCACTTT
NA	TRBV6-5	TRBJ2-1	TRBD1	CASSSRTNRGMFF	TGTGCCAGCAGCTCTCGGACGAACAGGGGGATGTTCTTC
NA	TRBV11-1	TRBJ2-1	NA	CASRLGANEQFF	TGTGCCAGCAGACTGGGGGCCAATGAGCAGTTCTTC
NA	TRBV7-6	TRBJ2-3	NA	CASSPDWNTDTQYF	TGTGCCAGCAGCCCGGACTGGAACACAGATACGCAGTATTTT
NA	TRBV20-1	TRBJ2-7	NA	CSARVRGGLDEQYF	TGCAGTGCTAGAGTACGAGGGGGGCTGGACGAGCAGTACTTC
NA	TRBV20-1	TRBJ2-5	TRBD1	CSATGGSETQYF	TGCAGTGCTACAGGGGGCTCAGAGACCCAGTACTTC
many	TRBV27	TRBJ2-1	NA	CASSGSSYNEQFF	TGTGCCAGCAGCGGGAGCTCCTACAATGAGCAGTTCTTC
NA	TRBV4-1	TRBJ2-3	TRBD2	CASSQPSGGPLWDTQYF	TGCGCCAGCAGCCAGCCATCGGGGGGGCCGCTTTGGGATACGCAGTATTTT
NA	TRBV20-1	TRBJ2-7	NA	CSASRTRTSYEQYF	TGCAGTGCTAGCCGGACTCGAACCTCCTACGAGCAGTACTTC
few	TRBV29-1	TRBJ1-4	NA	CSVEVSQGLTTNEKLFF	TGCAGCGTTGAAGTTTCTCAGGGCCTCACAACTAATGAAAAACTGTTTTTT
once	TRBV18	TRBJ1-2	NA	CASSPQKGPSNYGYTF	TGTGCCAGCTCACCACAGAAAGGGCCCTCAAACTATGGCTACACCTTC
NA	TRBV7-3	TRBJ2-5	NA	CASSATSEGTQYF	TGTGCCAGCAGCGCTACCTCGGAGGGGACCCAGTACTTC
NA	TRBV4-3	TRBJ1-1	NA	CASSHQGSNAEAFF	TGCGCCAGCAGCCACCAGGGGTCGAACGCTGAAGCTTTCTTT
NA	TRBV20-1	TRBJ1-2	NA	CSASMTATTNYGYTF	TGCAGTGCTAGTATGACAGCGACGACTAACTATGGCTACACCTTC
NA	TRBV6-2/TRBV6-3	TRBJ1-2	NA	CASLDGINGYTF	TGTGCCAGCCTGGACGGAATCAATGGCTACACCTTC
NA	TRBV6-2/TRBV6-3	TRBJ2-7	TRBD2	CATGEAGPYNEQYF	TGTGCCACCGGTGAAGCGGGGCCTTACAATGAGCAGTACTTC
few	TRBV9	TRBJ1-1	TRBD1	CASSAHRGNTEAFF	TGTGCCAGCAGCGCCCACAGGGGGAACACTGAAGCTTTCTTT
few	TRBV5-1	TRBJ2-7	NA	CASSLAGGNRRDEQYF	TGCGCCAGCAGCTTGGCTGGGGGTAACAGGCGGGACGAGCAGTACTTC
few	TRBV27	TRBJ1-2	NA	CASKGVGSYGYTF	TGTGCCAGCAAAGGGGTCGGTTCTTATGGCTACACCTTC
few	TRBV7-3	TRBJ2-1	NA	CASSYPGRQQFF	TGTGCCAGCAGCTACCCTGGGCGTCAGCAGTTCTTC
NA	TRBV7-2	TRBJ2-7	TRBD2	CVSSSTSGAYNEQYF	TGTGTCAGCAGCTCGACTAGCGGGGCCTACAATGAGCAGTACTTC
NA	TRBV5-5	TRBJ1-2	TRBD1	CASIPRAEGAIPNYGYTF	TGTGCCAGCATCCCTCGAGCGGAGGGGGCCATCCCCAACTATGGCTACACCTTC
NA	TRBV15	TRBJ2-7	NA	CATSRGTYNEQYF	TGTGCCACCAGCAGAGGCACCTACAATGAGCAGTACTTC
NA	TRBV5-1	TRBJ2-2	NA	CASTGSPGPTGELFF	TGCGCCAGCACCGGATCCCCGGGTCCCACCGGGGAGCTGTTTTTT
few	TRBV7-2	TRBJ1-5	TRBD1	CASSKGQGTYSNQPQHF	TGTGCCAGCAGCAAGGGACAGGGGACCTATAGCAATCAGCCCCAGCATTTT
NA	TRBV20-1	TRBJ2-1	NA	CSASKGLSSYNEQFF	TGCAGTGCTAGTAAGGGCCTTAGCTCCTACAATGAGCAGTTCTTT
once	TRBV9	TRBJ2-2	NA	CASSAGPGYGELFF	TGTGCCAGCAGCGCGGGGCCAGGGTACGGGGAGCTGTTTTTT
NA	TRBV29-1	TRBJ2-5	TRBD1	CSGQTGARETQYF	TGCAGCGGGCAGACAGGGGCGCGAGAGACCCAGTACTTC
NA	TRBV20-1	TRBJ2-4	NA	CSARSGWRAKNIQYF	TGCAGTGCTAGGTCTGGGTGGAGAGCCAAAAACATTCAGTACTTC
NA	TRBV20-1	TRBJ2-7	TRBD2	CSARDRGGDEQYF	TGCAGTGCTAGAGATCGGGGGGGTGACGAGCAGTACTTC
NA	TRBV9	TRBJ1-3	TRBD1	CASSAGGTGNTIYF	TGTGCCAGCAGCGCAGGGGGCACTGGAAACACCATATATTTT
NA	TRBV28	TRBJ1-5	NA	CASSLLAGNSDQPQHF	TGTGCCAGCAGTTTATTAGCGGGGAATAGCGATCAGCCCCAGCATTTT
NA	TRBV5-1	TRBJ2-7	TRBD2	CASSLHSGGYYEQYF	TGCGCCAGCAGCCTGCATAGCGGGGGGTACTACGAGCAGTACTTC
NA	TRBV2	TRBJ2-4	NA	CASSPKGVAKNIQYF	TGTGCCAGCAGTCCGAAGGGGGTAGCCAAAAACATTCAGTACTTC
NA	TRBV4-2	TRBJ1-2	NA	CASSQEVPYGYTF	TGTGCCAGCAGCCAAGAGGTCCCGTATGGCTACACCTTC
NA	TRBV5-1	TRBJ2-5	NA	CASSSQGGLLQETQYF	TGCGCCAGCAGCTCCCAGGGGGGGCTCCTCCAAGAGACCCAGTACTTC
NA	TRBV28	TRBJ1-6	TRBD1	CASRGDRSSYNSPLHF	TGTGCCAGCAGAGGGGACAGGAGCTCCTATAATTCACCCCTCCACTTT
NA	TRBV4-1	TRBJ1-1	TRBD1	CASSQVRTGAEAFF	TGCGCCAGCAGCCAAGTCCGGACAGGGGCTGAAGCTTTCTTT
NA	TRBV27	TRBJ2-7	TRBD1	CASSVGQGAPNEQYF	TGTGCCAGCAGTGTGGGACAGGGGGCGCCTAACGAGCAGTACTTC
few	TRBV25-1	TRBJ2-7	NA	CASSEGATGTYEQYF	TGTGCCAGCAGTGAAGGCGCCACCGGGACCTACGAGCAGTACTTC
NA	TRBV7-2	TRBJ2-5	NA	CASSPDQQETQYF	TGTGCCAGCAGCCCAGACCAGCAGGAGACCCAGTACTTC
NA	TRBV20-1	TRBJ2-7	TRBD1	CSAMAGGSYEQYF	TGCAGTGCTATGGCAGGGGGCTCCTACGAGCAGTACTTC
NA	TRBV9	TRBJ2-7	NA	CASSATAFGNIEQYF	TGTGCCAGCAGCGCGACAGCCTTCGGGAATATCGAGCAGTACTTC
NA	TRBV29-1	TRBJ2-7	NA	CSVSQGGGSSYEQYF	TGCAGCGTTTCTCAGGGAGGGGGCAGCTCCTACGAGCAGTACTTC
once	TRBV5-6	TRBJ1-2	TRBD1	CASSPETTGNYGYTF	TGTGCCAGCAGCCCGGAAACGACAGGGAACTATGGCTACACCTTC